Listed below are T cell receptor beta chains from one sample, sequenced in a study of T cell clonotyping in hematopoietic cell transplantation. The table came from immunoSEQ multiplex PCR; TCRdb's copy has only in-frame clones and leaves some out. The top ten hold roughly 1.3% of the sample, which has thousands of clones, roughly 94% seen once. The sequencing used peripheral blood mononuclear cells, collected 30 days after allogeneic stem cell transplant. These receptors were taken from a male patient in his sixties who had an allogeneic stem cell transplant from an unrelated donor, so T cells may come from the graft donor. Some clones in this sample may be carry-over from other donors' samples. CDR3s include the opening cysteine and the closing phenylalanine or tryptophan. A D gene is named only where the DNA matches it firmly. The size of a clone is reported for some rows only, either as once, few or many, or as a class for expanded clones.

d_call clone_size j_call v_call cdr3_aa cdr3_nt
TRBD1 - TRBJ1-1 TRBV30 CAWSVHGTGRMNTEAFF TGTGCCTGGAGTGTACATGGGACAGGGCGTATGAACACTGAAGCTTTCTTT
- - TRBJ1-3 TRBV5-5 CASSTADTSSGNTIYF TGTGCCAGCAGCACCGCGGACACCAGCTCTGGAAACACCATATATTTT
TRBD2 once TRBJ2-3 TRBV29-1 CSVEAGLAGHTQYF TGCAGCGTTGAGGCGGGACTAGCGGGGCATACGCAGTATTTT
- - TRBJ2-5 TRBV9 CASSRQTRVQETQYF TGTGCCAGCAGCCGGCAGACTAGGGTACAAGAGACCCAGTACTTC
- - TRBJ1-3 TRBV5-5 CASSLEGHGNTIYF TGTGCCAGCAGCTTGGAGGGACACGGAAACACCATATATTTT
TRBD1 - TRBJ1-1 TRBV10-3 CAISESNRGLEAFF TGTGCCATCAGTGAGTCCAACAGGGGGCTGGAAGCTTTCTTT
- - TRBJ2-2 TRBV11-3 CASSPRLGTGELFF TGTGCCAGCAGCCCAAGATTAGGGACCGGGGAGCTGTTTTTT
TRBD1 - TRBJ1-1 TRBV5-1 CASTTGTGWTEAFF TGCGCCAGCACCACCGGGACAGGGTGGACTGAAGCTTTCTTT
TRBD1 - TRBJ2-2 TRBV5-4 CASSFVGTGEAGELFF TGTGCCAGCAGCTTTGTCGGGACAGGGGAAGCCGGGGAGCTGTTTTTT
- once TRBJ2-1 TRBV7-2 CASRGTGIRDNEQFF TGTGCCAGCAGAGGAACAGGGATACGGGACAATGAGCAGTTCTTC
TRBD1 - TRBJ2-1 TRBV7-9 CASSNLVDRGEFF TGTGCCAGCAGCAACCTCGTGGACAGGGGAGAGTTCTTC
TRBD1 - TRBJ1-2 TRBV28 CASSSGQRIYGYTF TGTGCCAGCAGTTCGGGACAGAGGATCTATGGCTACACCTTC
- - TRBJ1-2 TRBV28 CASCNHRVYGYTF TGTGCCAGCTGCAATCACCGGGTCTATGGCTACACCTTC
- - TRBJ2-1 TRBV27 CASSSPSVIGDEQFF TGTGCCAGCAGTTCTCCCAGTGTTATTGGGGATGAGCAGTTCTTC
- - TRBJ2-5 TRBV2 CASSDEQIPRGAQYF TGTGCCAGCAGTGACGAACAAATCCCCAGGGGGGCCCAGTACTTC
- - TRBJ2-1 TRBV28 CASSVDQQWFF TGTGCCAGCAGTGTTGACCAACAATGGTTCTTC
- - TRBJ2-5 TRBV6-5 CASSYSGRKETQYF TGTGCCAGCAGTTACTCGGGACGGAAAGAGACCCAGTACTTC
- - TRBJ1-3 TRBV15 CATSRGGFSGNTIYF TGTGCCACCAGCAGAGGAGGGTTCTCTGGAAACACCATATATTTT
- - TRBJ1-1 TRBV7-2 CASSLAPTGINTEAFF TGTGCCAGCAGCTTAGCCCCGACAGGAATTAACACTGAAGCTTTCTTT
- - TRBJ1-2 TRBV4-1 CASSQEGRGYTF TGCGCCAGCAGCCAAGAGGGACGTGGCTACACCTTC
TRBD1 - TRBJ2-7 TRBV5-1 CASSPDRGPYEQYF TGCGCCAGCAGCCCGGACAGGGGGCCCTACGAGCAGTACTTC
TRBD1 - TRBJ1-3 TRBV5-1 CASSSQGPSGNTIYF TGCGCCAGCAGCTCACAGGGGCCCTCTGGAAACACCATATATTTT
- - TRBJ2-7 TRBV1 CTSSQDPFEHALGGSYEQYF TGCACCAGCAGCCAAGACCCCTTCGAACATGCCCTTGGCGGGTCCTACGAGCAGTACTTC
- - TRBJ1-5 TRBV19 CASSQGPGSNQPQHF TGTGCCAGTAGTCAAGGTCCAGGGAGCAATCAGCCCCAGCATTTT
- - TRBJ1-2 TRBV18 CASSPINEVRNGYTF TGTGCCAGCTCACCTATTAATGAGGTTCGGAATGGCTACACCTTC
- once TRBJ1-1 TRBV6-1 CASSESGGNTEAFF TGTGCCAGCAGTGAATCCGGGGGGAACACTGAAGCTTTCTTT
- - TRBJ2-7 TRBV9 CASSPRAGPHEQYF TGTGCCAGCAGCCCCCGGGCAGGGCCCCACGAGCAGTACTTC
- - TRBJ1-4 TRBV6-6 CASRGGEKLFF TGTGCCAGCAGAGGAGGGGAAAAACTGTTTTTT
TRBD1 - TRBJ1-1 TRBV27 CASSSRGRETTEAFF TGTGCCAGCAGTTCCAGGGGGCGAGAGACCACTGAAGCTTTCTTT
- - TRBJ2-7 TRBV28 CASSLFVGSSYEQYF TGTGCCAGCAGTTTATTTGTTGGGAGCTCCTACGAGCAGTACTTC
TRBD2 - TRBJ2-2 TRBV11-3 CASSPGSPGLANTGELFF TGTGCCAGCAGCCCCGGCAGCCCGGGACTAGCGAACACCGGGGAGCTGTTTTTT
TRBD1 - TRBJ1-2 TRBV7-8 CASSPQQGGANYGYTF TGTGCCAGCAGCCCACAACAGGGGGGGGCTAACTATGGCTACACCTTC
- - TRBJ2-1 TRBV2 CASSETLVSSNEQFF TGTGCCAGCAGTGAAACCCTAGTTAGTTCCAATGAGCAGTTCTTC
TRBD1 - TRBJ2-7 TRBV18 CASSPAHGTGTEQYF TGTGCCAGCTCACCCGCTCATGGGACAGGTACCGAGCAGTACTTC
- - TRBJ2-4 TRBV7-9 CASSLVVGMVAKNIQYF TGTGCCAGCAGCTTAGTAGTCGGCATGGTAGCCAAAAACATTCAGTACTTC
- - TRBJ1-1 TRBV7-7 CASSLQPNTEAFF TGTGCTAGCAGCTTACAGCCGAACACTGAAGCTTTCTTT
- - TRBJ2-1 TRBV2 CASSAYNEQFF TGTGCCAGCAGTGCCTACAATGAGCAGTTCTTC
TRBD2 - TRBJ2-7 TRBV30 CAWSSSGSPHF TGTGCCTGGAGTTCTAGCGGGAGTCCCCACTTC
- - TRBJ1-4 TRBV4-1 CASRPTGFNEKLFF TGCGCCAGCAGACCTACAGGGTTTAATGAAAAACTGTTTTTT
- - TRBJ2-7 TRBV6-5 CASSLKTGYYEQYF TGTGCCAGCAGTCTCAAGACAGGATACTACGAGCAGTACTTC
TRBD1 - TRBJ2-5 TRBV14 CASSRQGLRTETQYF TGTGCCAGCAGCCGACAGGGTCTCCGAACGGAGACCCAGTACTTC
TRBD1 - TRBJ2-5 TRBV18 CASSRQRPGQNQETQYF TGTGCCAGCTCAAGACAAAGACCGGGACAGAACCAAGAGACCCAGTACTTC
- - TRBJ1-5 TRBV7-9 CASIPYCQPQHF TGTGCCAGCATCCCCTATTGTCAGCCCCAGCATTTT
- - TRBJ2-5 TRBV28 CASSNGRYGTQYF TGTGCCAGCAGTAACGGCCGATACGGGACCCAGTACTTC
TRBD1 - TRBJ1-5 TRBV29-1 CSVAGTASNQPQHF TGCAGCGTTGCCGGGACAGCTAGCAATCAGCCCCAGCATTTT
- - TRBJ2-7 TRBV28 CASSSPGRSDEQYF TGTGCCAGCAGTTCCCCCGGCCGATCAGACGAGCAGTACTTC
TRBD2 - TRBJ2-3 TRBV4-2 CASSQGISGTSGTQYF TGTGCCAGCAGCCAAGGAATATCCGGGACTAGCGGTACGCAGTATTTT
- - TRBJ2-7 TRBV4-1 CASSQELGTKWYF TGCGCCAGCAGCCAAGAGTTAGGGACCAAGTGGTACTTC
TRBD1 - TRBJ2-5 TRBV7-9 CASSLKGQGTSQETQYF TGTGCCAGCAGCCTGAAGGGACAGGGGACTTCACAAGAGACCCAGTACTTC
- - TRBJ2-7 TRBV29-1 CSASGQGEQYF TGCAGCGCGAGCGGGCAAGGCGAGCAGTACTTC
TRBD2 - TRBJ2-7 TRBV10-3 CAISDSGGRGDEQYF TGTGCCATCAGTGATTCAGGCGGGAGAGGCGACGAGCAGTACTTC
- once TRBJ2-7 TRBV2 CASNGDGVEQYF TGTGCCAGCAATGGGGACGGCGTAGAGCAGTACTTC
- - TRBJ1-5 TRBV11-2 CASSLTASNQPQHF TGTGCCAGCAGCTTGACAGCTAGCAATCAGCCCCAGCATTTT
- - TRBJ1-4 TRBV19 CASSKKEKLFF TGTGCCAGTAGTAAGAAAGAAAAACTGTTTTTT
- - TRBJ1-2 TRBV28 CATLMLDGYTF TGTGCCACCCTAATGTTGGATGGCTACACCTTC